Below, 5 T cell receptor beta chains from the same sample are listed, as sequenced in a study of identical twins. MiXCR, run by TCRdb on the 5' RACE reads, gives a single entry per CDR3 protein. The sample yields 640,000 or so distinct CDR3 sequences, around 6% seen once. Sequencing was carried out using naive T cells sorted from blood. These receptors were collected from a man younger than 30 in good health.

This clonotype came up many times. This chain joins TRBV5-6 and TRBJ2-5, with D uncertain. V was clipped by 1 base and J by 0 bases, with 7 bases between them. The CDR3 runs 14 residues. CDR1 is SGHDT, CDR2 YYEEEE, per germline. The CDR3 protein is CASSLLRDQETQYF. The CDR3 bases are TGTGCCAGCAGCTTGTTAAGGGACCAAGAGACCCAGTACTTC.

This clonotype showed up many times. V usage is TRBV25-1 and J usage is TRBJ1-2; D uncertain. Looked up from germline, CDR1 is MGHDK and CDR2 is SYGVNS. The CDR3 loop spans 13 amino acids. The ends were cut back, 4 bases at V and 8 bases at J, with 14 bases in the middle. CDR3 coding DNA: TGTGCCAGCAGTGGCAGTCCCCTATTCGGCTACACCTTC. Translated: CASSGSPLFGYTF.

The table lists this clonotype with a few counts. This chain links TRBV20-1 with TRBJ2-7; 7 bases line up with TRBD2. The V gene end was trimmed by 1 base and the J gene end by 6 bases; junction bases not matched to a gene: 6. CDR1 and CDR2 from the germline V gene are DFQATT and SNEGSKA (reference sequence). The CDR3 runs 13 residues. CDR3 DNA: TGCAGTGCTAGAGCCCCGGGGGGAGCCGAGCAGTACTTC. Its protein product is CSARAPGGAEQYF.

This clonotype has a count of ten or more. The V gene is TRBV10-3, the J gene TRBJ1-2; unclear D gene. The CDR3 is made up of 15 amino acids. Germline assignment: CDR1 ENHRY and CDR2 SYGVKD. Trimming removed 2 bases from V and 3 bases from J, with 13 bases in between. The CDR3 spells CAISEVLQGDYGYTF. As DNA, the CDR3 is TGTGCCATCAGTGAGGTCCTGCAAGGAGACTATGGCTACACCTTC.

This clonotype was recorded at least ten times. This sequence joins TRBV29-1 and TRBJ2-4, with D perhaps matching TRBD1 (5 bases). Per germline, CDR1 SQVTM and CDR2 ANQGSEA. The CDR3 covers 13 residues. The ends were cut back, 6 bases at V and 0 bases at J, with 9 bases in the middle. CDR3 nucleotide sequence: TGCAGCGTACGACAGATAGCCAAAAACATTCAGTACTTC. Protein product: CSVRQIAKNIQYF.